Below are 18 T cell receptor beta chains sequenced from a single sample in a study of memory CD4+ T cells and cytomegalovirus serostatus. Single viable CD3+CD4+CD8-CD45RO+ cells were sorted as the memory CD4+ T cells. Measured with immunoSEQ multiplex PCR; TCRdb has only the in-frame clones, and not every one. Among 50,000 to 75,000 clones listed, 75% to 90% were seen once. Sequences were obtained from memory CD4+ T cells from blood. These receptors were collected from an adult in good health and CMV-seronegative.

This chain joins TRBV20-1 and TRBJ2-3; the D gene is possibly TRBD1 (5 bases). The V end lost 7 bases, the J end lost 6 bases, and 5 bases lay between the germline ends. CDR1 DFQATT and CDR2 SNEGSKA come from the germline V gene (reference sequence). CDR3 size: 9 residues. The CDR3 DNA follows: TGCAGTGAGGGGGATACGCAGTATTTT. Translated, it gives CSEGDTQYF.

The rearrangement joins TRBV19 to TRBJ2-3; 16 bases map to TRBD2. The V segment lost 5 bases and the J segment 5 bases; nucleotides outside the gene matches: 10. CDR3 length equals 18 residues. The germline V gene encodes CDR1 LNHDA and CDR2 SQIVND (reference sequence). CDR3 DNA: TGTGCCAGTAGTTTGGGACTAGCGGGGGGGGTTTCGGGAGATACGCAGTATTTT. It codes for CASSLGLAGGVSGDTQYF.

The chain joins TRBV5-1 to TRBJ2-4; 7 bases line up with TRBD2. V shed 3 bases, J shed 5 bases, and the junction held 11 bases outside the gene matches. The CDR3 extends over 16 amino acids. From germline, CDR1 is SGHRS and CDR2 YFSETQ. The DNA for the CDR3 is TGCGCCAGCAGCTACGGGGGGTCGGTGATCCAAAACATTCAGTACTTC. Translated: CASSYGGSVIQNIQYF.

The J gene is TRBJ1-6, the V gene TRBV28; no clear D. V lost 3 bases, J lost 8 bases, and 11 bases lay in between. The CDR3 runs to 14 residues. Germline V gives CDR1 MDHEN, CDR2 SYDVKM. CDR3 amino acids: CASSLAEGYSPLHF. The CDR3 DNA reads TGTGCCAGCAGTTTGGCAGAAGGGTATTCACCCCTCCACTTT.

This chain connects TRBV19 to TRBJ2-7; the D gene could be TRBD1 or TRBD2 (7 bases each). This CDR3 spans 16 amino acids. Between the trimmed V and J ends, which lost 3 bases and 3 bases, there was a span of 18 bases. The germline V gene encodes CDR1 LNHDA and CDR2 SQIVND (reference sequence). The CDR3 region is CASSMGEGGGFYEQYF. DNA for the CDR3: TGTGCCAGTAGTATGGGGGAGGGAGGGGGCTTCTACGAGCAGTACTTC.

The chain is built from TRBV19 and TRBJ2-3; D could derive from TRBD1 or TRBD2 (6 bases each). V was clipped by 3 bases and J by 5 bases, with 12 bases between them. Germline V CDR1 and CDR2: LNHDA, SQIVND (reference sequence). The CDR3 covers 14 residues. The CDR3 nucleotides read TGTGCCAGTAGTATTAGGGGGGTGAAAGATACGCAGTATTTT. Translating gives CASSIRGVKDTQYF. Using reference TRBV19 and TRBJ2-3 for the parts outside the CDR3, the full variable domain is DGGITQSPKYLFRKEGQNVTLSCEQNLNHDAMYWYRQDPGQGLRLIYYSQIVNDFQKGDIAEGYSVSREKKESFPLTVTSAQKNPTAFYLCASSIRGVKDTQYFGPGTRLTVL.

The chain employs TRBV15 and TRBJ1-1, with D unclear. In germline, CDR1 is LNHNV, CDR2 YYDKDF (reference sequence). The CDR3 totals 13 residues. Trimming removed 7 bases at V and 0 bases at J, with 9 bases between. The CDR3: CATMTGMNTEAFF. The CDR3 DNA follows: TGTGCCACCATGACGGGGATGAACACTGAAGCTTTCTTT.

The chain has TRBV11-2 and TRBJ1-4, with TRBD1 identical over 8 bases. The CDR3 is 15 residues long. The junction had 5 bases not matched to a gene; V was cut back by 1 base and J by 7 bases. From germline, CDR1 is SGHAT and CDR2 FQNNGV. CDR3 DNA: TGTGCCAGCAGCTTAGGGCAGGGGGCCGTTGAAAAACTGTTTTTT. This encodes CASSLGQGAVEKLFF.

This clone was picked up one time. The CDR3 DNA follows: TGTGCCAGCAGCTACCCGGGACTAGTTCTCAATGAGCAGTTCTTC. Translating it yields CASSYPGLVLNEQFF. The chain recombines TRBV7-9 with TRBJ2-1; 8 bases are shared with TRBD2. Losses at the gene ends were 4 bases for V and 6 bases for J; bases not matched to a gene: 8. The CDR3 spans 15 residues. The germline gives CDR1 SEHNR, CDR2 FQNEAQ (reference sequence).

In its sample, this clone was seen a few times. V gene TRBV6-5 combines with J gene TRBJ2-2; D is tentatively TRBD1 or TRBD2 (5 bases each). With 3 bases removed from V and 7 bases from J, the gap between germline ends came to 12 bases. The CDR3 is 14 amino acids. Germline CDR1 reads MNHEY; CDR2 reads SVGAGI. In DNA, the CDR3 is TGTGCCAGCAGTTATGCCAGGGAGCACGGGGAGCTGTTTTTT. As protein: CASSYAREHGELFF.

This chain links TRBV13 with TRBJ2-3; 10 bases are shared with TRBD2. Looked up from germline, CDR1 is PRHDT and CDR2 is FYEKMQ (reference sequence). V was pared by 4 bases and J by 2 bases, with 6 bases of the junction left unmatched. This CDR3 spans 16 amino acids. CDR3 in amino acids: CASSSSAGGHTDTQYF. CDR3 nucleotide sequence: TGTGCCAGCAGCTCCTCAGCGGGAGGGCACACAGATACGCAGTATTTT.

The V and J genes are TRBV9 and TRBJ2-2; a weak D match, TRBD2 (5 bases). Germline CDR1 and CDR2: SGDLS and YYNGEE. The ends were cut back, 1 base at V and 3 bases at J, with 7 bases in the middle. This CDR3 is 14 amino acids long. The CDR3: CASSVRGDTGELFF. The CDR3 bases are TGTGCCAGCAGCGTACGGGGTGACACCGGGGAGCTGTTTTTT.

The gene calls are TRBV23-1 and TRBJ1-4; D may be TRBD1 (5 bases). TRBV23-1 is designated an ORF whose function remains uncertain. Trimming cost V 6 bases and J 2 bases, with 19 bases left between them. CDR3 length: 17 amino acids. CDR3 DNA sequence: TGCGCCAGCAGCCACCGGTGGCCCAGGGCGACTAATGAAAAACTGTTTTTT. Protein product: CASSHRWPRATNEKLFF.

The chain couples TRBV11-2 to TRBJ2-2; D perhaps matches TRBD2 (6 bases). V shed 6 bases and J shed 4 bases, with 15 bases lying between them. The germline V gene encodes CDR1 SGHAT and CDR2 FQNNGV. The CDR3 covers 15 residues. The CDR3 DNA is TGTGCCAGCAGTTTCTTAGCGGTAGGCACCGGGGAGCTGTTTTTT. This gives the protein CASSFLAVGTGELFF. The full variable domain, in which reference TRBV11-2 and TRBJ2-2 provide the parts outside the CDR3, is EAGVAQSPRYKIIEKRQSVAFWCNPISGHATLYWYQQILGQGPKLLIQFQNNGVVDDSQLPKDRFSAERLKGVDSTLKIQPAKLEDSAVYLCASSFLAVGTGELFFGEGSRLTVL.

This clone was counted a single time. The V and J genes are TRBV7-9 and TRBJ1-3; no clear D gene. The CDR3 runs to 15 residues. Germline V gene lookup returns CDR1 SEHNR and CDR2 FQNEAQ (reference sequence). V lost 1 base and J 5 bases, leaving 12 bases between the germline ends. In DNA form, the CDR3 reads TGTGCCAGCAGCTTAGAGATGGCCATCCGAAACACCATATATTTT. Translation: CASSLEMAIRNTIYF.

The CDR3 loop reads CASSIPLSSGGLYNEQFF. The CDR3 DNA is TGTGCCAGTAGCATCCCCCTGAGCAGCGGGGGTCTTTACAATGAGCAGTTCTTC. The rearrangement uses TRBV19 and TRBJ2-1; 8 bases are shared with TRBD2. The CDR3 covers 18 residues. Germline V CDR1 and CDR2: LNHDA, SQIVND (reference sequence). V was pared by 6 bases and J by 4 bases, with 17 bases of the junction left unmatched.

J is TRBJ2-1 and V is TRBV28, with D uncertain. The V gene lost 7 bases and the J gene lost 0 bases, with 7 bases spanning the gap. The CDR3 runs 13 residues. From germline, CDR1 is MDHEN and CDR2 SYDVKM. For the CDR3, the DNA is TGTGCCAGCAAGGCTCGCTCCTACAATGAGCAGTTCTTC. Amino acid sequence: CASKARSYNEQFF.

This chain uses TRBV9 with TRBJ2-2, with TRBD2 identical over 9 bases. With 4 bases clipped from V and 6 bases from J, the junction kept 7 bases outside the gene matches. The CDR3 has 15 residues. Germline assignment: CDR1 SGDLS and CDR2 YYNGEE. In DNA, the CDR3 is TGTGCCAGCAGCTCCCGGACTAGCGTACCCGGGGAGCTGTTTTTT. Residues: CASSSRTSVPGELFF.